The subject of this entry is one TCR beta chain. No cognate antigen has been identified for it. Within one base of it there is no much larger clone, and no base qualities were kept. The immunoSEQ hsTCRB kit was used to amplify TCR beta chains from the genomic DNA. Sequencing of TCR beta libraries was performed on an Illumina MiSeq instrument by the immunoSEQ service. For the original study's pipeline: Repertoire data were analyzed with the immunoSEQ Analyzer. In its TCRdb copy, this immuneACCESS table keeps in-frame sequences only and misses some clones. Where compared with another copy, unresolved V genes explain less than half of these, and the others have no known cause. Clonal size and the V and J genes are those of that table, whereas D and trimming came from the DNA. The sample yields about 45,000 clones; roughly 91% were counted once. The top ten clonotypes cover roughly 5% of the sample. This record comes from a study of resident and recirculating memory T cells in vitiligo listed by TCRdb under 2018. Background on the whole study: The study took epidermis from shave biopsies of two lesional and two nonlesional sites, plus PBMCs, from each of a few stable vitiligo patients for TCR beta sequencing. Right before genomic DNA was extracted using the Qiagen DNeasy Blood & Tissue Kit, the samples were homogenized with no cell sorting step. The goal of the human TCR beta sequencing was to check whether lesional vitiligo skin contained specific clones that differed from the clones found in nonlesional skin and blood.

What the authors observed across the whole study: Mechanistic studies in the future are needed to assess how much the detected T cell clones and the human Trm pools versus Tcm pools each contribute. Clonality was not the same from one vitiligo lesion to another, and no unique dominant TCR clone turned up. By overlap and correlation analysis, no significant repertoire overlap was shown between biopsies, even within a single patient, except for each lesion compared with itself. TCR sequences were not conserved across biopsy sites or patients, suggesting that different T cell clones infiltrate different lesions, described as private specificity.

Stable vitiligo was defined as no change in lesions over the previous 6 months. For classification as stable, the absence of confetti depigmentation, a clinical sign of active vitiligo, was additionally required. Any patient who had received treatment in the previous three months was excluded. PBMCs were isolated from heparinized blood by Ficoll density gradient centrifugation and then flash-frozen. Sequenced: blood. The TCR was taken from a male donor with vitiligo.

The CDR3 here reads CASSQMTGGEETQYF. The bases are TGTGCCAGCAGCCAAATGACAGGGGGCGAAGAGACCCAGTACTTC. The sequence joins TRBV5-6 to TRBJ2-5, with TRBD1 identical over 10 junction bases. The CDR3 starts with the cysteine, ends with the phenylalanine, and has 15 residues. Solely the CDR3 DNA is kept, with 45 bases framed from the first base. Germline trimming: 4 bases from V, 3 bases from J; junction bases outside gene matches: 6. Based on the germline V gene, the CDR1 and CDR2 sequences are SGHDT and YYEEEE.